Sequencing of this TCR beta chain was carried out in a study of blood T cell repertoires in COVID-19 (dated by TCRdb to about 2020). Context from the whole study: The collaborator samples originated in the United States, Italy and Spain and spanned the acute and convalescent phases of COVID-19. The repertoires were made available in a free public database intended to serve as a resource for research on the immune response to SARS-CoV-2. The prospective study material was composed of cDNA or gDNA derived from T cells, B-cell-depleted T cells, or PBMCs. Deeply sampled blood TCRbeta repertoires from subjects exposed to, actively infected with, or recovered from COVID-19 were included in the dataset. Sample metadata almost always included a de-identified subject ID, COVID-19 status, age in years and sex. Samples came from the ongoing ImmuneRACE study (first 160 participants) plus 1,254 subjects from 6 global collaborators. Where available, HLA class I and class II types were taken from metadata supplied by the sample provider and were not determined by assay-based typing. Overall study results and their limits: The quantity of clinical and demographic metadata differed by source and by participant and was supplied without curation.

TCRbeta CDR3 regions were amplified from genomic DNA by means of the immunoSEQ Assay, a bias-controlled multiplex PCR. Turning to the authors' computational methods: The number of nucleated cells in each sample was estimated from the amplification of reference gene primers within the assay. To quantify the absolute abundance of each unique TCRbeta CDR3 rearrangement, sequence reads were collapsed and filtered. For each sample, productive Simpson clonality was calculated as the square root of Simpson's diversity index over productive rearrangements. Drawn from immuneACCESS, this table holds only the in-frame rearrangements with V and J called that TCRdb kept. Clones are partly lost; checked studies trace under half to an unresolved V gene and leave the rest unexplained. V and J calls and clone size are copied from that table; D and trimming were computed from the DNA. Across this sample there are approximately 97,000 clones, with 70% to 80% seen only once. The biggest ten clones account for around 9.6% of the sample.

As concerns this clone: Its binding antigen is unknown. Base quality data are lacking; no much larger clone is found one base away.

The CDR3 holds 15 amino acids from the cysteine to the phenylalanine. The entry retains the CDR3 DNA only, 45 bases that are in frame from base 1. The germline V gene encodes CDR1 LGHNA and CDR2 YSLEER. V loses 4 bases, J loses 1 base, and the germline ends lie 12 bases apart. The collaborating institutions used their own protocols to collect whole blood in K2EDTA tubes. For TCRbeta analysis, collaborators shipped samples in one of three forms: frozen whole blood, isolated PBMCs, or DNA extracted from either of those sample types. The source of this sequence is a man aged 55 to 70 with active or convalescent COVID-19. Sample: peripheral blood. The chain uses TRBV4-3 and TRBJ2-3, and perhaps TRBD1 as D gene, on 6 matching bases. The CDR3 reads CASSRKGVGTDTQYF. The nucleotide sequence reads TGCGCCAGCAGCCGGAAGGGGGTCGGCACAGATACGCAGTATTTT.